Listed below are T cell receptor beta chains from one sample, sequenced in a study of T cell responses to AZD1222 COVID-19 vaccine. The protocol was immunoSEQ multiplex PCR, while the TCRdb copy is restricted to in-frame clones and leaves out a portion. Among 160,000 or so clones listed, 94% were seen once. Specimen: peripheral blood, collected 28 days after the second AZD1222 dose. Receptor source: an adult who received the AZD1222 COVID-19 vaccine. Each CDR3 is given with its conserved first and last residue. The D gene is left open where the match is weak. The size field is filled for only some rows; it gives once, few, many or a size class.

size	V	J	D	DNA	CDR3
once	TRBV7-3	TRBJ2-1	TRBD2	TGTGCCAGCAGCCGGACTAGCGGCCCCTACAATGAGCAGTTCTTC	CASSRTSGPYNEQFF
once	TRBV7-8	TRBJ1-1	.	TGTGCCACCGAGGGGAGGGGTGACACTGAAGCTTTCTTT	CATEGRGDTEAFF
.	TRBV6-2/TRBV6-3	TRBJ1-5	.	TGTGCCAGCAGTTACTCGAGCGGACTTCAGCCCCAGCATTTT	CASSYSSGLQPQHF
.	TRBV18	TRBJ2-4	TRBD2	TGTGCCAGCTCACCCGGGACTAGCGGGTCCAAAAACATTCAGTACTTC	CASSPGTSGSKNIQYF
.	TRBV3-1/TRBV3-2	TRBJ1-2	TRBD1	TGTGCCAGCAGCCTGGGACAGGGGAGTGGCTACACCTTC	CASSLGQGSGYTF
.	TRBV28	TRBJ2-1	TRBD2	TGTGCCAGCAGTTATAGCGGGAGGGGGGGAAGTGAGCAGTTCTTC	CASSYSGRGGSEQFF
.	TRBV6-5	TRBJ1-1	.	TGTGCCAGCAGTCCCGGGTTAGGTCGTGAAGCTTTCTTT	CASSPGLGREAFF
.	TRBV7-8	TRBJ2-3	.	TGTGCCAGCAGCCCCGTTCCCGGCAGAAGCACAGATACGCAGTATTTT	CASSPVPGRSTDTQYF
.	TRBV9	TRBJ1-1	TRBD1	TGTGCCAGCAGCGTTCGGGACAGGAACACTGAAGCTTTCTTT	CASSVRDRNTEAFF
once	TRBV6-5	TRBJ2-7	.	TGTGCCAGCAGTACCCGGGCTCAGGGCGAGCAGTACTTC	CASSTRAQGEQYF
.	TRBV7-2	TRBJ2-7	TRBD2	TGTGCCAGCAGCTGGGGACTAGCGGACTACGAGCAGTACTTC	CASSWGLADYEQYF
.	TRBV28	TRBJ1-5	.	TGTGCCAGCAGTTTGGACCGGGTAAATCAGCCCCAGCATTTT	CASSLDRVNQPQHF
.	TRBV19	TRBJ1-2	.	TGTGCCAGTGGGGGAATTGGGTTTCCTAACTATGGCTACACCTTC	CASGGIGFPNYGYTF
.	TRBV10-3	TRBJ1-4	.	TGTGCCACCCGGGACGGCCTCGGGGAACTGTTTTTT	CATRDGLGELFF
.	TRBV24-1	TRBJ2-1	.	TGTGCCACCAGCCGGGGCAGGGGCCCCTACAATGAGCAGTTCTTC	CATSRGRGPYNEQFF
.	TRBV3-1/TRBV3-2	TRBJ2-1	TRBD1	TGTGCCAGCAGAGTACAGGGGGCAGAGACGAATGAGCAGTTCTTC	CASRVQGAETNEQFF
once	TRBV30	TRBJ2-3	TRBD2	TGTGCCTGGTCGAGCGGGAGGGGCACAGATACGCAGTATTTT	CAWSSGRGTDTQYF